The 14 T cell receptor beta chains below were found in one sample sequenced in a study of blood T cell repertoires in COVID-19. Method: immunoSEQ multiplex PCR; TCRdb's copy keeps in-frame clones and lacks some. The table lists approximately 250,000 clones, around nine tenths of them singletons. Sequenced sample: peripheral blood. Receptor source: a woman aged 55-75 years with COVID-19, enrolled during active disease.

The V call is TRBV18, the J call TRBJ1-2; TRBD1 might be the D (6 bases). Germline CDR1 reads KGHSH; CDR2 reads LQKENI. V was shortened by 3 bases and J by 8 bases, with 13 bases between the two germline ends. The CDR3 is 13 amino acids. DNA of the CDR3: TGTGCCAGCTCACCGGGACACCGTCGAGGCTACACCTTC. It encodes CASSPGHRRGYTF. Full variable domain (outside the CDR3, taken from reference TRBV18 and TRBJ1-2): NAGVMQNPRHLVRRRGQEARLRCSPMKGHSHVYWYRQLPEEGLKFMVYLQKENIIDESGMPKERFSAEFPKEGPSILRIQQVVRGDSAAYFCASSPGHRRGYTFGSGTRLTVV.

V and J are TRBV4-3 and TRBJ2-1, with TRBD2 matching 7 bases. Trimming cost V 0 bases and J 7 bases; bases outside gene matches: 6. Germline CDR1 LGHNA, CDR2 YSLEER. The CDR3 is 15 amino acids. The CDR3 here is CASSQESGAGNEQFF. The CDR3 nucleotides read TGCGCCAGCAGCCAAGAGTCGGGAGCGGGAAATGAGCAGTTCTTC.

V and J are TRBV9 and TRBJ2-5; 7 bases line up with TRBD1. J gave up 3 bases and V 3 bases, and 14 bases lay outside the gene matches. CDR1 and CDR2 (germline): SGDLS, YYNGEE. This CDR3 has 17 amino acids. The CDR3 DNA is TGTGCCAGCAGCGCCCCATGGCCGACAGGGTCGGAAGAGACCCAGTACTTC. Its protein is CASSAPWPTGSEETQYF.

The chain joins TRBV5-1 to TRBJ1-4, with a possible D match to TRBD1 (5 bases). Trimming stripped 4 bases from V and 0 bases from J, with 10 bases between. The CDR3 runs to 15 residues. The germline CDR1 and CDR2 sequences are SGHRS and YFSETQ. CDR3 loop: CASSPRGATNEKLFF. The DNA for the CDR3 is TGCGCCAGCAGCCCCCGGGGGGCAACTAATGAAAAACTGTTTTTT.

The chain's CDR3 is CASSPGHYNEQFF. The CDR3 bases are TGTGCCAGCAGCCCCGGACATTACAATGAGCAGTTCTTC. V gene TRBV5-5 combines with J gene TRBJ2-1, with TRBD1 as a possible D gene (5 bases). Trimming took off 4 bases at V and 4 bases at J, with 9 bases between the two ends. CDR1 is SGHKS, CDR2 YYEKEE, per germline (reference sequence). CDR3 length equals 13 residues.

A remark on this clone: Other DNA variants within this sample encode the same CDR3. The chain is built from TRBV5-1 and TRBJ1-3; TRBD1 might be the D (6 bases). V gave up 4 bases and J gave up 3 bases, with 14 bases separating them. This CDR3 has 15 residues. Per germline, CDR1 SGHRS and CDR2 YFSETQ. CDR3 sequence (DNA): TGCGCCAGCAGCCCCGGGGGGGCTGGTGGAAACACCATATATTTT. Its translation: CASSPGGAGGNTIYF.

V and J are TRBV30 and TRBJ2-2; D remains ambiguous. This CDR3 region has 15 residues. Looked up from germline, CDR1 is GTSNPN and CDR2 is SVGIG (reference sequence). V lost 2 bases, J lost 1 base, and 11 bases lay in between. CDR3 nucleotide sequence: TGTGCCTGGAGTCCGGTCTCGGGGAACACCGGGGAGCTGTTTTTT. This encodes CAWSPVSGNTGELFF. The variable domain in full, with the rest retrieved from reference TRBV30 and TRBJ2-2, is SQTIHQWPATLVQPVGSPLSLECTVEGTSNPNLYWYRQAAGRGLQLLFYSVGIGQISSEVPQNLSASRPQDRQFILSSKKLLLSDSGFYLCAWSPVSGNTGELFFGEGSRLTVL.

The chain recombines TRBV27 with TRBJ2-5; 8 nucleotides line up with TRBD1. The V gene's germline CDR1 is MNHEY and CDR2 SMNVEV (reference sequence). After removal of 6 bases from V and 10 bases from J, the junction contained 13 bases not matched to a gene. The CDR3 has 14 amino acids. The CDR3 DNA is TGTGCCAGCAGCCTGACAGGGGCCGGCGAGGGCCAGTACTTC. This sequence encodes CASSLTGAGEGQYF.

The rearrangement joins TRBV28 to TRBJ1-1; 9 bases match TRBD1. This CDR3 is 18 amino acids long. V gave up 5 bases and J gave up 1 base; unmatched junction bases: 14. The germline gives CDR1 MDHEN, CDR2 SYDVKM. CDR3 bases: TGTGCCAGCAGTAACCCGGGACAGGGTTTAGTCTCGAACACTGAAGCTTTCTTT. Protein sequence: CASSNPGQGLVSNTEAFF. The full variable domain, completed using reference TRBV28 and TRBJ1-1, is DVKVTQSSRYLVKRTGEKVFLECVQDMDHENMFWYRQDPGLGLRLIYFSYDVKMKEKGDIPEGYSVSREKKERFSLILESASTNQTSMYLCASSNPGQGLVSNTEAFFGQGTRLTVV.

The chain has TRBV5-1 and TRBJ1-3, with 9 positions matching TRBD1. Germline V lookup: CDR1 SGHRS, CDR2 YFSETQ. The CDR3 loop spans 15 amino acids. The trim removed 4 bases at V and 4 bases at J, leaving 6 bases unmatched. The CDR3 protein is CASSAAGTGGNTIYF. CDR3 DNA: TGCGCCAGCAGCGCGGCCGGGACAGGGGGAAACACCATATATTTT.

The chain carries TRBV7-2 and TRBJ2-1; TRBD1 is a possible D gene (6 bases). V dropped 4 bases and J dropped 0 bases, with 16 bases sitting between them. Germline V lookup: CDR1 SGHTA, CDR2 FQGNSA. The CDR3 runs to 17 residues. CDR3: CASSSRDTPSSYNEQFF. In DNA form, the CDR3 reads TGTGCCAGCAGCTCACGGGACACTCCGAGCTCCTACAATGAGCAGTTCTTC.

V is TRBV30 and J is TRBJ1-5, with 9 bases matching TRBD1. Germline-derived CDR1 and CDR2 are GTSNPN and SVGIG (reference sequence). V was pared by 3 bases and J by 6 bases, with 6 bases of the junction left unmatched. The CDR3 extends over 14 amino acids. The CDR3 protein is CAWSPDRGSQPQHF. As DNA, the CDR3 is TGTGCCTGGAGCCCGGACAGGGGATCTCAGCCCCAGCATTTT. The full variable domain, with the rest looked up from reference TRBV30 and TRBJ1-5, is SQTIHQWPATLVQPVGSPLSLECTVEGTSNPNLYWYRQAAGRGLQLLFYSVGIGQISSEVPQNLSASRPQDRQFILSSKKLLLSDSGFYLCAWSPDRGSQPQHFGDGTRLSIL.

V gene TRBV5-1 combines with J gene TRBJ1-3; D might be TRBD1 (6 bases). The CDR3 runs to 14 residues. Germline-derived CDR1 and CDR2 are SGHRS and YFSETQ. V lost 3 bases and J lost 4, with 11 bases in between. The CDR3 sequence: CASSSGTHGNTIYF. The CDR3 DNA reads as TGCGCCAGCAGCTCCGGGACACACGGAAACACCATATATTTT.

This clone was found many times. Other nucleotide sequences in the sample specify the same CDR3. This chain connects TRBV20-1 to TRBJ2-5; D not certain. CDR1 is DFQATT, CDR2 SNEGSKA, per germline (reference sequence). The length of the CDR3 is 11 residues. Trimming shortened V by 6 bases and J by 4 bases, and 9 bases separated the two germline ends. The chain's CDR3 is CSASTRETQYF. The CDR3 region has the DNA TGCAGTGCCAGTACGAGAGAGACCCAGTACTTC.